This entry features one TCR beta chain sequence. What it binds is unknown. The data are from a study of CD8+ T cells in alopecia areata. Overall study findings and caveats: Scalp clonality and expanded CD8+ clones among the top 100 were significantly decreased by tofacitinib. The study found TCR sharing across patients less clear than in mice, possibly for HLA reasons.

Sequencing used cDNA as its template, made by extracting RNA and reverse transcribing it. Sequencing was performed with immunoSEQ multiplex PCR; in TCRdb, only in-frame clones are kept and a portion is missing. The data hold fewer than 250,000 clones, with roughly 60% observed a single time. This CDR3 comprises 13 residues. Deletions cut 4 bases from V and 1 base from J, with 8 bases between. CDR1 is MGHDK, CDR2 SYGVNS, per germline. Treatment noted: oral pan-JAK inhibitor, 5-10 mg twice daily. J is TRBJ2-7 and V is TRBV25-1, with D possibly matching TRBD1 (5 bases). The receptor's source is a human donor with alopecia areata. Specimen: CD4+ T cells sorted from blood, collected at week 24, from a patient treated with tofacitinib. In DNA form, the CDR3 reads TGTGCCAGCAGTGCCAGGGCTTCCTACGAGCAGTACTTC. This translates into CASSARASYEQYF.